This T cell receptor beta chain was retrieved from a study of shared clonotypes between healthy human individuals. Looking at the study overall: Plates per donor: three CD4 naive, three CD4 memory, two CD8 naive, one CD8 memory.

After removal of 7 bases from V and 12 bases from J, the junction contained 10 bases not matched to a gene. Germline V gene data show CDR1 as SSHAT and CDR2 as FNYEAQ (reference sequence). The length of the CDR3 is 13 residues. A 200 ng quantity of DNA, roughly 29,000 T cell genomes, went into the sorted-subset replicate PCRs. Authors' processing steps: Filtering differed since immunoSEQ provided only junctions, with no quality scores. Some clones are missing from TCRdb's copy, which holds only in-frame ones; the method was immunoSEQ multiplex PCR. V, J and clone size derive from that table, while D and trimming were established from the DNA sequence. The sample lists under 600,000 clones; around 95% were seen once.

The receptor was isolated from a woman in her 30s in good health. The chain uses TRBV7-7 and TRBJ2-5, with 11 bases identical to TRBD2. The sequencing input was naive CD4+ T cells sorted from blood. Sample subset: CD45RA+ positively selected. Here the CDR3 DNA reads TGTGCCAGCACCTTCGGGGGACTAGCGGAAAAGTACTTC. It encodes CASTFGGLAEKYF.